Below, 12 T cell receptor beta chains from the same sample are listed, as sequenced in a study of T-cell reconstitution after alpha-beta-depleted transplantation in children. Using unique molecular identifiers, the investigators prepared the TCRbeta library. One entry per CDR3 protein results from TCRdb running MiXCR on the PCR reads. Counted here are 25,000 to 30,000 distinct CDR3 sequences, under 7% occurring once; the ten biggest clones make up roughly 7%. Specimen: PBMCs, mostly from graft donor cells, collected 180 days after TCRalphabeta/CD19-depleted stem cell transplant. All receptors derive from a male patient under 18 who had a stem cell transplant for acute myeloid leukemia, so the T cells may come from the graft donor.

Many counts were recorded for this clonotype. The chain recombines TRBV2 with TRBJ2-5; 11 bases match TRBD2. Germline V gene lookup returns CDR1 SNHLY and CDR2 FYNNEI. J gave up 5 bases and V 10 bases, and 15 bases lay outside the gene matches. CDR3 length: 16 residues. DNA of the CDR3: TGTGCCACCATCCGAGTAGCGGGAGGGTCGGGGGAGACCCAGTACTTC. This gives the protein CATIRVAGGSGETQYF.

Many counts were recorded for this clonotype. V usage is TRBV12-3 or TRBV12-4 and J usage is TRBJ2-3; 8 nucleotides line up with TRBD2. The CDR3 is 14 amino acids. V trimming: 3 bases; J trimming: 4 bases; junction bases outside the gene matches: 3. The CDR3 is CASSLDSGADTQYF. In DNA, the CDR3 is TGTGCCAGCAGTTTGGATAGCGGGGCAGATACGCAGTATTTT.

This clonotype has at least ten counts. This chain joins TRBV20-1 and TRBJ1-6, with TRBD1 as a possible D gene (5 bases). Germline V gene lookup returns CDR1 DFQATT and CDR2 SNEGSKA (reference sequence). There are 16 residues in the CDR3. V was trimmed by 5 bases and J by 0 bases, leaving 14 bases between them. The CDR3 bases are TGCAGTGCTCGAGCAGGGTCCCTCTCCTATAATTCACCCCTCCACTTT. Encoded protein: CSARAGSLSYNSPLHF.

The sample holds many counts of this clonotype. The rearrangement joins TRBV12-3 or TRBV12-4 to TRBJ2-7; 7 positions agree with TRBD1. Trimming at V came to 6 bases and at J to 5 bases, leaving 13 bases not matched to a gene. CDR3 length equals 15 residues. Here the CDR3 DNA reads TGTGCCAGCAGCCCCGCGAGGGGGCTTGGGAACGAGCAGTACTTC. Translating gives CASSPARGLGNEQYF.

The chain joins TRBV7-8 to TRBJ2-5; 11 nucleotides agree with TRBD1. The germline CDR1 and CDR2 sequences are SGHVS and FQNEAQ. This CDR3 contains 15 residues. The V and J ends lost 5 bases and 3 bases, in that order; junction bases with no gene match: 5. The CDR3 sequence: CASSARTGGEETQYF. As DNA, the CDR3 is TGTGCCAGCAGCGCTAGGACAGGGGGCGAAGAGACCCAGTACTTC.

At least ten counts were recorded for this clonotype. V and J are TRBV6-5 and TRBJ2-7, with D possibly matching TRBD1 (6 bases). The CDR3 is 13 amino acids. Per the germline V gene, CDR1 is MNHEY and CDR2 is SVGAGI. V was pared by 6 bases and J by 0 bases, with 9 bases between. CDR3 bases: TGTGCCAGCAGGACAGGAGCCTCCTACGAGCAGTACGTC. This gives the protein CASRTGASYEQYV.

This clonotype was detected many times. The chain recombines TRBV6-2 or TRBV6-3 with TRBJ2-2; 8 positions match TRBD2. In germline, CDR1 is MNHEY, CDR2 SVGEGT. This CDR3 comprises 15 residues. Trimming removed 6 bases from V and 4 bases from J; junction bases left unmatched: 7. This chain's CDR3 is CASSSGTSTTGELFF. The CDR3 region has the DNA TGTGCCAGCAGCTCCGGGACTAGTACCACCGGGGAGCTGTTTTTT.

In its sample, this clonotype was seen many times. V gene TRBV6-4 combines with J gene TRBJ2-2; no firm D call. The germline gives CDR1 MRHNA, CDR2 SNTAGT. V was cut by 4 bases and J by 1 base, with 7 bases left in between. This CDR3 has 14 residues. CDR3 in amino acids: CASSAEVNTGELFF. The CDR3 nucleotides are TGTGCCAGCAGTGCAGAAGTGAACACCGGGGAGCTGTTTTTT.

V and J are TRBV28 and TRBJ2-1; no clear D gene. V lost 9 bases to trimming and J lost 4 bases, with 10 bases between them. This CDR3 region has 12 residues. Germline assignment: CDR1 MDHEN and CDR2 SYDVKM. The CDR3 region has the DNA TGTGCCAGTACAGTTGCTTACAATGAGCAGTTCTTC. This codes for CASTVAYNEQFF.

This clonotype was counted many times. The genes are TRBV27 and TRBJ2-1; tentative D call: TRBD1 (6 bases). Trimming removed 6 bases from V and 6 bases from J, with 18 bases in between. The CDR3 is 15 amino acids. Germline lookup yields CDR1 MNHEY and CDR2 SMNVEV (reference sequence). CDR3 protein: CASSPIGGQPNEQFF. In nucleotides, the CDR3 is TGTGCCAGCAGCCCCATTGGGGGACAACCCAATGAGCAGTTCTTC.

This clonotype occurred many times. The gene calls are TRBV28 and TRBJ1-5, with D unresolved. Germline CDR1 is MDHEN and CDR2 is SYDVKM. V was cut by 5 bases and J by 2 bases, with 16 bases left in between. The CDR3 has 16 residues. CDR3 DNA sequence: TGTGCCAGCAGTCCCACCCCGGGGAATGGCAATCAGCCCCAGCATTTT. Amino acid sequence: CASSPTPGNGNQPQHF.

This clonotype was picked up many times. Here the CDR3 reads CASSLTGDFSYEQYF. CDR3 DNA sequence: TGTGCCAGCTCTCTCACAGGGGATTTCTCCTACGAGCAGTACTTC. The chain carries TRBV18 and TRBJ2-7, with 7 nucleotides matching TRBD1. Germline CDR1 is KGHSH and CDR2 is LQKENI. The junction had 8 bases not matched to a gene; V was cut back by 6 bases and J by 0 bases. CDR3 size: 15 residues.